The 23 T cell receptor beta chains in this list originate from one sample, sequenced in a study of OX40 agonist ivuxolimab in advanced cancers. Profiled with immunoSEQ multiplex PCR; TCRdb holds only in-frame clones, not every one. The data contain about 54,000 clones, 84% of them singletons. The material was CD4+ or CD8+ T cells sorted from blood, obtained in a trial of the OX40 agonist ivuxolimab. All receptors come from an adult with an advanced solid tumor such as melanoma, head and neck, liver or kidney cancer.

The CDR3 here is CASTFDRVLEAFF. CDR3 DNA sequence: TGTGCCAGCACCTTCGACAGGGTCCTTGAAGCTTTCTTT. The genes are TRBV9 and TRBJ1-1; the match to TRBD1 covers 7 bases. This CDR3 has 13 residues. From germline, CDR1 is SGDLS and CDR2 YYNGEE. The J segment lost 7 bases and the V segment lost 6 bases, leaving 9 bases of the junction unmatched.

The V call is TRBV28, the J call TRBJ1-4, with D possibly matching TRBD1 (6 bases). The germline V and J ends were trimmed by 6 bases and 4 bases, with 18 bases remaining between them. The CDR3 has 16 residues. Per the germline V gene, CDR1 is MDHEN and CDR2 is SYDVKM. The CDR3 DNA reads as TGTGCCAGCAGGTTACAGGGAGGAGGGGGTAATGAAAAACTGTTTTTT. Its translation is CASRLQGGGGNEKLFF.

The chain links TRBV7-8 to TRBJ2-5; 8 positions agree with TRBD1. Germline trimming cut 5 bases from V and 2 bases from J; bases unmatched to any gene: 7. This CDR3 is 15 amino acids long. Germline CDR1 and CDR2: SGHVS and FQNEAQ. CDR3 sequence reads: CASSPSGQVQETQYF. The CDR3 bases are TGTGCCAGCAGCCCATCGGGACAGGTACAAGAGACCCAGTACTTC.

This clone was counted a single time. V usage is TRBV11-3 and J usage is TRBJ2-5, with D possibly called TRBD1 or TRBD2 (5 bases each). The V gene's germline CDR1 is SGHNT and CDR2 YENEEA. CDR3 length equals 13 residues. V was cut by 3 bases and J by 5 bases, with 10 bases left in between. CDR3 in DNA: TGTGCCAGCAGCTTGGGACGGCGGGAGACCCAGTACTTC. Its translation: CASSLGRRETQYF. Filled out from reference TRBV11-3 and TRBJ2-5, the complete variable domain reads EAGVVQSPRYKIIEKKQPVAFWCNPISGHNTLYWYLQNLGQGPELLIRYENEEAVDDSQLPKDRFSAERLKGVDSTLKIQPAELGDSAVYLCASSLGRRETQYFGPGTRLLVL.

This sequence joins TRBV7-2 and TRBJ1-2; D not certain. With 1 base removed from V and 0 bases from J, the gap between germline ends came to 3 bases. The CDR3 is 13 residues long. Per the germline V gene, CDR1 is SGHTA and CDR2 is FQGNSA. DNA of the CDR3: TGTGCCAGCAGCTTAGTAGCTAACTATGGCTACACCTTC. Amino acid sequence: CASSLVANYGYTF.

CDR3 DNA: TGCGCCAGCAGCTCAGCCGGGAAAAACACCGGGGAGCTGTTTTTT. Protein: CASSSAGKNTGELFF. This chain connects TRBV5-1 to TRBJ2-2; D is perhaps TRBD2 (5 bases). V gave up 3 bases and J gave up 2 bases, with 11 bases separating them. Per germline, CDR1 SGHRS and CDR2 YFSETQ. This CDR3 has 15 residues. The complete variable domain, with remaining parts taken from reference TRBV5-1 and TRBJ2-2, reads KAGVTQTPRYLIKTRGQQVTLSCSPISGHRSVSWYQQTPGQGLQFLFEYFSETQRNKGNFPGRFSGRQFSNSRSEMNVSTLELGDSALYLCASSSAGKNTGELFFGEGSRLTVL.

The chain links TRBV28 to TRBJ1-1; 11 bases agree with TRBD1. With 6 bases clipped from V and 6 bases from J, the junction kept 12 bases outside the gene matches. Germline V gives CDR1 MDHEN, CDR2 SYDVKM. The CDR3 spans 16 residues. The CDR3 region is CASSPPLGTGGAEAFF. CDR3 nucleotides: TGTGCCAGCAGCCCACCCCTCGGGACAGGGGGGGCTGAAGCTTTCTTT.

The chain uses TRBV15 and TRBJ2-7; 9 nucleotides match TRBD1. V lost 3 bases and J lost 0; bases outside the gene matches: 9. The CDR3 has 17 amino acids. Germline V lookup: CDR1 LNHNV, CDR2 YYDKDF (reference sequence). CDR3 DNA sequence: TGTGCCACCAGCAGGGGCCGGACAGGGGCGAGCTCCTACGAGCAGTACTTC. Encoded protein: CATSRGRTGASSYEQYF.

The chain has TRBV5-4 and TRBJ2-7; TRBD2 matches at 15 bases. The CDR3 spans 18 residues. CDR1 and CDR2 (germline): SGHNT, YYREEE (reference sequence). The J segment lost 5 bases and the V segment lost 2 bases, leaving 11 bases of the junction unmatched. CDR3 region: CASSFWGLAGGSGNEQYF. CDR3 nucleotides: TGTGCCAGCAGCTTTTGGGGACTAGCGGGAGGCTCGGGGAACGAGCAGTACTTC.

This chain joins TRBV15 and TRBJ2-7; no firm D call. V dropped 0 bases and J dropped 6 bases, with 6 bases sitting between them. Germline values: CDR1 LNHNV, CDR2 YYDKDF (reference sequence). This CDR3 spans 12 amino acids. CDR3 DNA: TGTGCCACCAGCAGAGATTCGGGCGAGCAGTACTTC. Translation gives CATSRDSGEQYF.

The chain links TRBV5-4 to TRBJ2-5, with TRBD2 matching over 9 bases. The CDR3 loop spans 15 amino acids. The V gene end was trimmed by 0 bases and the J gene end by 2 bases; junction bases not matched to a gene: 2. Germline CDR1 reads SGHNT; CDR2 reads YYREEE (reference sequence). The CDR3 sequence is CASSLVAGGQETQYF. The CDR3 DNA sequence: TGTGCCAGCAGCTTGGTGGCGGGAGGGCAAGAGACCCAGTACTTC.

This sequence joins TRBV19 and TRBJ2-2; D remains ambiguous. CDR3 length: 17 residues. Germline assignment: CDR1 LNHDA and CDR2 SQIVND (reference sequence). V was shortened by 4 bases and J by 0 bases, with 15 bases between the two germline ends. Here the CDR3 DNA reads TGTGCCAGTAGTACCTCGCCGGGTCACGCGAACACCGGGGAGCTGTTTTTT. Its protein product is CASSTSPGHANTGELFF.

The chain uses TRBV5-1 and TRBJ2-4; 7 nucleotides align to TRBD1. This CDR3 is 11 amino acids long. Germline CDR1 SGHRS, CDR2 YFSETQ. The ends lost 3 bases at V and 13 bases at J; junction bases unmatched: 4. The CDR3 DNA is TGCGCCAGCAGCTCTGGACAGGTCCAGTACTTC. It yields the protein CASSSGQVQYF.

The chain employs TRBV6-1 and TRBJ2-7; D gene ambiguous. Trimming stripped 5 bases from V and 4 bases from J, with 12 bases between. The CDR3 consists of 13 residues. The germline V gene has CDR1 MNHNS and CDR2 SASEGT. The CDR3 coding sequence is TGTGCCAGCAGTAAGGGTAGGAGTTACGAGCAGTACTTC. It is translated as CASSKGRSYEQYF.

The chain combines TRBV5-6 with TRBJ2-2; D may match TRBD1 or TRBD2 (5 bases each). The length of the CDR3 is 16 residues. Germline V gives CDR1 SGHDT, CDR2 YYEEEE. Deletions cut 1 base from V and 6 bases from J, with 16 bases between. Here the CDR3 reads CASSLYSGSWAGELFF. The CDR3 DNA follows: TGTGCCAGCAGCTTGTACTCAGGGAGTTGGGCCGGGGAGCTGTTTTTT.

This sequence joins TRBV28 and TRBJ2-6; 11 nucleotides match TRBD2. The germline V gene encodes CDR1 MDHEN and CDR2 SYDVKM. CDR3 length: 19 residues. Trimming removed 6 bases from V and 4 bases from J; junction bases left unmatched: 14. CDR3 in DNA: TGTGCCAGCAGCCCAGGGACTAGCGGATGGCTGGTCGGGGCCAACGTCCTGACTTTC. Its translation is CASSPGTSGWLVGANVLTF. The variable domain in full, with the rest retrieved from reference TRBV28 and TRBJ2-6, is DVKVTQSSRYLVKRTGEKVFLECVQDMDHENMFWYRQDPGLGLRLIYFSYDVKMKEKGDIPEGYSVSREKKERFSLILESASTNQTSMYLCASSPGTSGWLVGANVLTFGAGSRLTVL.

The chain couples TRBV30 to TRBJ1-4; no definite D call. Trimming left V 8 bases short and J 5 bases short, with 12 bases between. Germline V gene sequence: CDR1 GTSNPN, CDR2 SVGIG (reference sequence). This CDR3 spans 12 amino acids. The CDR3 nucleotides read TGTGCCCGAACGGGGTTCAATGAAAAACTGTTTTTT. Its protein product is CARTGFNEKLFF. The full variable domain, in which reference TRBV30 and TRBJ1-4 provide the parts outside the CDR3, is SQTIHQWPATLVQPVGSPLSLECTVEGTSNPNLYWYRQAAGRGLQLLFYSVGIGQISSEVPQNLSASRPQDRQFILSSKKLLLSDSGFYLCARTGFNEKLFFGSGTQLSVL.

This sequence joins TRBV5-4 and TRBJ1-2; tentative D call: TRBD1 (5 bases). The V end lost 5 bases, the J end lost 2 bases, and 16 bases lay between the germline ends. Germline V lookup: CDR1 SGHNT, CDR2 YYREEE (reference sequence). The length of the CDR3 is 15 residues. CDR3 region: CASRFLGGRNYGYTF. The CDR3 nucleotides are TGTGCCAGCAGGTTTTTGGGGGGACGGAACTATGGCTACACCTTC.

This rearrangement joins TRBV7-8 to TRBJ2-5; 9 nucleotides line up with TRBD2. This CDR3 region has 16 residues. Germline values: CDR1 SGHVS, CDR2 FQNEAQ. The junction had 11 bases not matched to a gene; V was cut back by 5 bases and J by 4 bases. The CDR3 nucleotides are TGTGCCAGCAGCCCCCAGGCGGGAGGGCTCGGAGAGACCCAGTACTTC. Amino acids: CASSPQAGGLGETQYF.

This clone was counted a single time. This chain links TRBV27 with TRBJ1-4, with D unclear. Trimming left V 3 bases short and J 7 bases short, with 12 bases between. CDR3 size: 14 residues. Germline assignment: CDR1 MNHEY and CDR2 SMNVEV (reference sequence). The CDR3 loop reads CASSFSGVVEKLFF. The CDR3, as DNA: TGTGCCAGCAGTTTTAGTGGGGTGGTTGAAAAACTGTTTTTT.

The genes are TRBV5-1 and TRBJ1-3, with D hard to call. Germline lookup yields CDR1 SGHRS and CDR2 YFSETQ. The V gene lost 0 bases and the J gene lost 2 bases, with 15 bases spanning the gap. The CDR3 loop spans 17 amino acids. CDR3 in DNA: TGCGCCAGCAGCTTGGGCCGGGCTCGGATTGCTGGAAACACCATATATTTT. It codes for CASSLGRARIAGNTIYF.

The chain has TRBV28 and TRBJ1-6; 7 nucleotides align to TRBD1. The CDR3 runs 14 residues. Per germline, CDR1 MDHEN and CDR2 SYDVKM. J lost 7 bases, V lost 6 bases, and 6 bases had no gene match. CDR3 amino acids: CASSPGGRNSPLHF. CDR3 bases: TGTGCCAGCAGCCCAGGGGGTCGGAATTCACCCCTCCACTTT.

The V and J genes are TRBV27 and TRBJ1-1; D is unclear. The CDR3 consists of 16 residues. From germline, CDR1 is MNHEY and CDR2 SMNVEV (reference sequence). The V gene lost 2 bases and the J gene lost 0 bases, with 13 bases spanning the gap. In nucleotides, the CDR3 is TGTGCCAGCAGTTTAACCCCAGATCCGGTGAACACTGAAGCTTTCTTT. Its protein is CASSLTPDPVNTEAFF.